These 21 T cell receptor beta chains came from one sample sequenced in a study of post-analysis software for immune sequencing data. The study, taken as a whole, reports: Comparison of patients with controls showed 4 to 6 TRBV segments more frequent in patients, TRBV5-6, TRBV5-1 and TRBV20-1 among them.

These receptors have no identified antigens. Prepared libraries of TCR beta cDNA carried unique molecular identifiers. TCRdb re-derived calls from the PCR reads in MiXCR, one entry per CDR3 protein. Here the sample spans approximately 770,000 distinct CDR3 sequences, 40% to 55% being singletons. Sequenced input: blood. All receptors derive from a girl under 18 with multiple sclerosis.

CDR3 in DNA: TGTGCCAGCAGCCCCCAGGGGGAGAGGGGGCGCTTAGCCTACAATGAGCAGTTCTTC. Encoded protein: CASSPQGERGRLAYNEQFF. This rearrangement joins TRBV5-6 to TRBJ2-1, with TRBD1 identical over 7 bases. This CDR3 contains 19 residues. V was pared by 4 bases and J by 2 bases, with 18 bases of the junction left unmatched. Germline-derived CDR1 and CDR2 are SGHDT and YYEEEE.

The chain links TRBV6-5 to TRBJ2-5; D gene unclear. The CDR3 spans 14 residues. CDR1 is MNHEY, CDR2 SVGAGI, per germline. Trimming took 0 bases from V and 1 from J, leaving 6 bases between them. The CDR3 is CASSYSWSQETQYF. CDR3 bases: TGTGCCAGCAGTTACTCGTGGTCCCAAGAGACCCAGTACTTC.

This chain connects TRBV11-1 to TRBJ2-1; D is unresolved. The CDR3 is 13 residues long. The V end lost 4 bases, the J end lost 6 bases, and 10 bases lay between the germline ends. CDR1 is SGHAT, CDR2 FQDESV, per germline (reference sequence). CDR3 nucleotides: TGTGCCAGCAGCTATGGGCCGGTCAATGAGCAGTTCTTC. This gives the protein CASSYGPVNEQFF.

This clonotype has only a few counts. CDR3 bases: TGCAGTGCCGACACAGGGAGAGGGAGCTATGGCTACACCTTC. Protein product: CSADTGRGSYGYTF. The rearrangement links TRBV20-1 to TRBJ1-2, with a tentative D call TRBD1 (6 bases). Germline V lookup: CDR1 DFQATT, CDR2 SNEGSKA (reference sequence). This CDR3 has 14 residues. V was pared by 6 bases and J by 4 bases, with 18 bases between.

The V gene is TRBV5-6, the J gene TRBJ2-7; weak D call: TRBD1 (6 bases). The CDR3 loop spans 17 amino acids. The V gene's germline CDR1 is SGHDT and CDR2 YYEEEE. Trimming shortened V by 2 bases and J by 3 bases, and 21 bases separated the two germline ends. CDR3 amino acids: CASSFYFLSEGVYEQYF. CDR3 nucleotide sequence: TGTGCCAGCAGCTTTTATTTTCTTTCTGAGGGGGTCTACGAGCAGTACTTC. Using reference TRBV5-6 and TRBJ2-7 for the parts outside the CDR3, the full variable domain is DAGVTQSPTHLIKTRGQQVTLRCSPKSGHDTVSWYQQALGQGPQFIFQYYEEEERQRGNFPDRFSGHQFPNYSSELNVNALLLGDSALYLCASSFYFLSEGVYEQYFGPGTRLTVT.

The chain is built from TRBV27 and TRBJ2-1, with 9 bases that match TRBD2. The CDR3 covers 15 residues. Germline V gene sequence: CDR1 MNHEY, CDR2 SMNVEV (reference sequence). The ends lost 5 bases at V and 2 bases at J; junction bases unmatched: 4. DNA for the CDR3: TGTGCCAGCAGTATTAGCGGGAGTGCCTACAATGAGCAGTTCTTC. This encodes CASSISGSAYNEQFF.

This clonotype came up a few times. The chain couples TRBV24-1 to TRBJ2-3; D is unresolved. The germline CDR1 and CDR2 sequences are KGHDR and SFDVKD. Trimming stripped 3 bases from V and 2 bases from J, with 14 bases between. This CDR3 contains 16 residues. The CDR3 bases are TGTGCCACCAGTGATACCGCAGCGCCCCACACAGATACGCAGTATTTT. Protein product: CATSDTAAPHTDTQYF.

The J gene is TRBJ2-5, the V gene TRBV5-5; unclear D gene. Judging by the DNA end, TRBJ2-7 fits better; the J call may be wrong. Germline CDR1 SGHKS, CDR2 YYEKEE (reference sequence). The CDR3 contains 15 residues. The chain's CDR3 is CASSVAPLGPYEQYF. The DNA of the CDR3 is TGTGCCAGCAGCGTGGCCCCTTTGGGCCCCTACGAGCAGTACTTC.

The rearrangement links TRBV7-3 to TRBJ2-3, with TRBD2 as a possible D gene (6 bases). CDR3 length equals 13 residues. Germline V CDR1 and CDR2: SGHTA, FQGTGA. V lost 4 bases and J lost 7, with 12 bases in between. CDR3 sequence reads: CASSSNGGNTQYF. The CDR3 region has the DNA TGTGCCAGCAGCTCCAATGGGGGGAATACGCAGTATTTT.

The rearrangement joins TRBV20-1 to TRBJ2-4; D not resolved. The end of the DNA fits TRBJ2-7 better, so the J call may be wrong. Germline-derived CDR1 and CDR2 are DFQATT and SNEGSKA (reference sequence). CDR3 size: 11 residues. CDR3 coding DNA: TGCAGTGCTAGGTCGAAGGGCGAGCAGTACTTC. This codes for CSARSKGEQYF.

This clonotype was observed a few times. The chain employs TRBV4-1 and TRBJ2-1; maybe TRBD2 (5 bases). Germline V gene data show CDR1 as MGHRA and CDR2 as YSYEKL. This CDR3 spans 16 amino acids. V was cut by 0 bases and J by 8 bases, with 17 bases left in between. The CDR3 nucleotides read TGCGCCAGCAGCCAAGATCGGTTCGAAGTCGGGGATGAGCAGTTCTTC. Its protein product is CASSQDRFEVGDEQFF.

This chain joins TRBV2 and TRBJ1-2; the D gene is possibly TRBD1 (6 bases). The germline V and J ends were trimmed by 6 bases and 0 bases, with 14 bases remaining between them. This CDR3 contains 15 residues. Germline CDR1 SNHLY, CDR2 FYNNEI. CDR3 nucleotides: TGTGCCAGCAGCACTGGACAGACCACTAACTATGGCTACACCTTC. This gives the protein CASSTGQTTNYGYTF.

There are a few counts of this clonotype. The CDR3 is CASSHPGNSPLHF. The CDR3 DNA is TGTGCCAGCAGCCACCCTGGGAATTCACCCCTCCACTTT. J is TRBJ1-6 and V is TRBV27; D uncertain. Trimming removed 6 bases at V and 7 bases at J, with 10 bases between. CDR1 and CDR2 from the germline V gene are MNHEY and SMNVEV (reference sequence). This CDR3 has 13 residues.

The chain has TRBV11-2 and TRBJ1-2; 7 positions agree with TRBD1. This CDR3 has 14 residues. V shed 6 bases and J 8 bases; nucleotides not matched to a gene: 12. The germline V gene encodes CDR1 SGHAT and CDR2 FQNNGV. The CDR3 spells CASSSHRGIGGYTF. In DNA form, the CDR3 reads TGTGCCAGCAGTTCACACAGGGGAATAGGGGGCTACACCTTC.

To note about this clonotype: This clone may be a read error of a much larger clone one base away. The chain uses TRBV7-9 and TRBJ2-3; D ambiguous. V lost 6 bases, J lost 3 bases, and 4 bases lay in between. This CDR3 contains 11 residues. CDR1 SEHNR and CDR2 FQNEAQ come from the germline V gene (reference sequence). CDR3 residues: CASRQTDTQYF. CDR3 sequence (DNA): TGTGCCAGCAGACAAACAGATACGCAGTATTTT.

This chain links TRBV3-1 with TRBJ2-2, with TRBD1 matching 11 bases. The CDR3 is made up of 16 amino acids. J was trimmed by 2 bases and V by 7 bases; bases with no gene match: 6. Per germline, CDR1 LGHDT and CDR2 YNNKEL (reference sequence). The CDR3 sequence: CASTRDRGINTGELFF. CDR3 nucleotide sequence: TGTGCCAGCACCCGGGACAGGGGGATAAACACCGGGGAGCTGTTTTTT. Looking up the rest from reference TRBV3-1 and TRBJ2-2 gives the full variable domain: DTAVSQTPKYLVTQMGNDKSIKCEQNLGHDTMYWYKQDSKKFLKIMFSYNNKELIINETVPNRFSPKSPDKAHLNLHINSLELGDSAVYFCASTRDRGINTGELFFGEGSRLTVL.

The chain carries TRBV20-1 and TRBJ2-2; D unresolved. From germline, CDR1 is DFQATT and CDR2 SNEGSKA (reference sequence). CDR3 length: 15 residues. Trimming cost V 4 bases and J 2 bases, with 14 bases left between them. CDR3 sequence: CSATQQAANTGELFF. The CDR3 DNA sequence: TGCAGTGCTACTCAGCAGGCCGCAAACACCGGGGAGCTGTTTTTT.

The chain links TRBV4-3 to TRBJ1-1; D perhaps matches TRBD1 (6 bases). The CDR3 extends over 15 amino acids. Trimming removed 0 bases from V and 6 bases from J, with 14 bases in between. Germline-derived CDR1 and CDR2 are LGHNA and YSLEER. CDR3 region: CASSQEIGEGAEAFF. The CDR3 bases are TGCGCCAGCAGCCAAGAGATCGGGGAGGGGGCTGAAGCTTTCTTT.

This rearrangement joins TRBV7-2 to TRBJ2-1; TRBD2 matches 7 bases. CDR3 length: 16 residues. Germline trimming cut 1 base from V and 4 bases from J; bases unmatched to any gene: 7. Germline loops: CDR1 SGHTA, CDR2 FQGNSA. For the CDR3, the DNA is TGTGCCAGCAGCTTAGTCCCTCTAGCGGTATACAATGAGCAGTTCTTC. Protein product: CASSLVPLAVYNEQFF.

The V gene is TRBV27, the J gene TRBJ2-7; D could derive from TRBD1 or TRBD2 (5 bases each). The CDR3 runs to 15 residues. Germline CDR1 MNHEY, CDR2 SMNVEV (reference sequence). V lost 5 bases and J 0 bases, leaving 14 bases between the germline ends. This CDR3 reads CASSPYQRGSYEQYF. The CDR3 nucleotides are TGTGCCAGCAGTCCCTACCAGAGGGGCTCCTACGAGCAGTACTTC.

This clonotype has only one observation. The rearrangement joins TRBV20-1 to TRBJ1-2; D remains unclear. V gave up 7 bases and J gave up 2 bases, with 14 bases separating them. Germline-derived CDR1 and CDR2 are DFQATT and SNEGSKA (reference sequence). This CDR3 is 13 amino acids long. The CDR3 coding sequence is TGCAGTGTAAGACCCCGAGCCAACTATGGCTACACCTTC. Its translation is CSVRPRANYGYTF.